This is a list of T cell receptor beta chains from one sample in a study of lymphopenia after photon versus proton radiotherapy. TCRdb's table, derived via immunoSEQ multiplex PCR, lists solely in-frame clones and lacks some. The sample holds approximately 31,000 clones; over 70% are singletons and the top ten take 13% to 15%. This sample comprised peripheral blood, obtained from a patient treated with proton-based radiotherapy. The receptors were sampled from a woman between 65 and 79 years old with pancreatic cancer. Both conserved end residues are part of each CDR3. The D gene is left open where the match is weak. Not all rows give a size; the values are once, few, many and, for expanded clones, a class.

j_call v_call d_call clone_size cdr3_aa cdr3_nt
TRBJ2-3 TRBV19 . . CASSMTDTQYF TGTGCCAGTAGTATGACAGATACGCAGTATTTT
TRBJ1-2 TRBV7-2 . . CASSLALERVGYTF TGTGCCAGCAGCTTAGCCCTTGAGCGGGTTGGCTACACCTTC
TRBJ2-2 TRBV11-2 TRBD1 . CASRQTGSNTGELFF TGTGCCAGCAGACAGACAGGGTCGAACACCGGGGAGCTGTTTTTT
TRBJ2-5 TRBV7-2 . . CASSAEYQETQYF TGTGCCAGCAGCGCCGAGTACCAAGAGACCCAGTACTTC
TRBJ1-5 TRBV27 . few CASSPRGQPQHF TGTGCCAGCAGTCCCCGCGGTCAGCCCCAGCATTTT
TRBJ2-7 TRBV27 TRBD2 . CASSLPPNGLAGTEQYF TGTGCCAGCAGTTTACCGCCGAACGGACTAGCGGGGACCGAGCAGTACTTC
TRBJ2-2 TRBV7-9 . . CASSFPFPNTGELFF TGTGCCAGCAGCTTCCCTTTCCCGAACACCGGGGAGCTGTTTTTT
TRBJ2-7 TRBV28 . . CASSLVLTLRYF TGTGCCAGCAGTTTAGTACTAACACTGCGGTACTTC
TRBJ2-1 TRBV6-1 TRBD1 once CASISGGLGNEQFF TGTGCCAGCATATCAGGGGGCTTAGGGAATGAGCAGTTCTTC
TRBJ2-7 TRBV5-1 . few CASSEGDRVSYEQYF TGCGCCAGCTCAGAAGGGGACCGCGTCTCCTACGAGCAGTACTTC
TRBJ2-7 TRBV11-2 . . CASSLDPLLYQYF TGTGCCAGCAGCTTAGATCCCCTCCTCTACCAGTACTTC
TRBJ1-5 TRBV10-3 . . CAISENGASQPQHF TGTGCCATCAGTGAAAATGGGGCCTCTCAGCCCCAGCATTTT
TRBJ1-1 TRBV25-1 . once CASGTWRSNTEAFF TGTGCCAGCGGAACATGGAGGTCGAACACTGAAGCTTTCTTT
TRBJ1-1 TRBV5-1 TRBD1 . CASSPGQGVSTEAFF TGCGCCAGCAGCCCGGGACAGGGAGTTTCCACTGAAGCTTTCTTT
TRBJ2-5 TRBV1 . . CTSSINGHQETQYF TGCACCAGCAGTATCAACGGGCACCAAGAGACCCAGTACTTC
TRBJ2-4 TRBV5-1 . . CASSEDGTVAKNIQYF TGCGCCAGCAGCGAGGACGGTACAGTAGCCAAAAACATTCAGTACTTC
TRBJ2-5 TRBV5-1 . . CASSLGSRGLETQYF TGCGCCAGCAGCCTAGGTTCCCGAGGCCTAGAGACCCAGTACTTC
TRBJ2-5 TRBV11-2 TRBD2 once CASSLVVREGKTQYF TGTGCCAGCAGCTTGGTGGTCAGGGAGGGAAAGACCCAGTACTTC
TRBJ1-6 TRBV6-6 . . CASSYLAAFNSPLHF TGTGCCAGCAGTTACTTGGCAGCTTTCAATTCACCCCTCCACTTT
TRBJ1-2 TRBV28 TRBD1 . CASRVSRDSPTTF TGTGCCAGCAGGGTAAGCCGGGACAGCCCCACCACCTTC
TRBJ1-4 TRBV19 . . CASSISEKLFF TGTGCCAGTAGTATCTCTGAAAAACTGTTTTTT
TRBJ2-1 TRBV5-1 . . CASSWTAAKVGNEQFF TGCGCCAGCAGCTGGACGGCAGCAAAGGTGGGCAATGAGCAGTTCTTC
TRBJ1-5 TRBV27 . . CASSPHHDRRDGQPQHF TGTGCCAGCAGTCCACACCACGACAGAAGAGATGGTCAGCCCCAGCATTTT
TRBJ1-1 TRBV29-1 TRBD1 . CSGIRDSTEAFF TGCAGCGGGATCCGGGACAGCACTGAAGCTTTCTTT
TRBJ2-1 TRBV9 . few CASSVPDGSRRSYNEQFF TGTGCCAGCAGCGTACCCGACGGGTCCAGGCGCTCGTACAATGAGCAGTTCTTC
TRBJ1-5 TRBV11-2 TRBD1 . CASSSRTGTGSLKSQHF TGTGCCAGCAGCTCTAGGACAGGGACAGGGAGCCTTAAGTCCCAGCATTTT
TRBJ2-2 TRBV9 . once CASSVASRGTGELFF TGTGCCAGCAGCGTAGCTTCCCGGGGAACCGGGGAGCTGTTTTTT
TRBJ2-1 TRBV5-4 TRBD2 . CASSLVGTSYNEQFF TGTGCCAGCAGCTTGGTGGGGACTAGCTACAATGAGCAGTTCTTC
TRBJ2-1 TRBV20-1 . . CSASDHEQFF TGCAGTGCTAGTGACCATGAGCAGTTCTTC
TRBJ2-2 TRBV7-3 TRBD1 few CASSLNPPGGNTGELFF TGTGCCAGCAGCTTAAACCCTCCAGGGGGTAACACCGGGGAGCTGTTTTTT
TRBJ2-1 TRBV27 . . CASSLFFSGSSYNEQFF TGTGCCAGCAGTTTATTTTTTAGCGGAAGCTCCTACAATGAGCAGTTCTTC
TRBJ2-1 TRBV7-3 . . CASSSRGSYNEQFF TGTGCCAGCAGCTCCCGGGGATCCTACAATGAGCAGTTCTTC
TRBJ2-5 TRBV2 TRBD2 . CASSDRAGGLLTQYF TGTGCCAGCAGTGATCGAGCGGGAGGGCTTTTGACCCAGTACTTC
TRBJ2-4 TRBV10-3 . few CAISSGTAKNIQYF TGTGCCATCAGTTCCGGGACGGCCAAAAACATTCAGTACTTC